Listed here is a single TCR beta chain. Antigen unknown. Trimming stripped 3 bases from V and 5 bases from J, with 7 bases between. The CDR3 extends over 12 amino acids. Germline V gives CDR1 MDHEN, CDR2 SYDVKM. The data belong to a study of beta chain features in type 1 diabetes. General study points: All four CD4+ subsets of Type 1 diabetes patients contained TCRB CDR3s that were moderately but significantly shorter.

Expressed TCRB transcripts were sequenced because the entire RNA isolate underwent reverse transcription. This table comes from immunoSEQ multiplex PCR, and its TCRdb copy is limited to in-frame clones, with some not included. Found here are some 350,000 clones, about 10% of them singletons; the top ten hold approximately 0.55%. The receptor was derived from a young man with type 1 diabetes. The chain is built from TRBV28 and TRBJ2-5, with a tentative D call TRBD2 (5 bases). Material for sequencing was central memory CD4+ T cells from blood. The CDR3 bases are TGTGCCAGCAGTTTGGAGCGGGAGACCCAGTACTTC. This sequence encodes CASSLERETQYF.